The clone carrying this TCR beta chain was found a few times. Its specificity is not known. The data derive from a study of beta chain features in type 1 diabetes. Study-level results: People with Type 1 diabetes carried modestly yet significantly shorter TCRB CDR3s in all four CD4+ subsets.

The CDR3 has 15 amino acids. Trimming pared 0 bases from V and 3 bases from J, leaving 13 bases between. Germline loops: CDR1 SGDLS, CDR2 YYNGEE. Expressed TCRB transcripts were sequenced, since all the RNA that had been isolated was reverse transcribed. Measured with immunoSEQ multiplex PCR; TCRdb has only the in-frame clones, and not every one. In the table there are 300,000 to 450,000 clones, 10% to 15% of which are singletons. Sequenced sample: naive CD4+ T cells from blood. This clonotype was obtained from a woman aged 18-29 years with type 1 diabetes. V and J are TRBV9 and TRBJ2-7, with TRBD2 as a possible D gene (6 bases). CDR3: CASSVGGESGYEQYF. DNA of the CDR3: TGTGCCAGCAGCGTAGGCGGGGAATCCGGCTACGAGCAGTACTTC.